The 9 T cell receptor beta chains in this list originate from one sample, sequenced in a study of cytomegalovirus exposure and HLA in healthy donors. Researchers ran the PCR with 60 Vbeta and 13 Jbeta primers. The data were produced by immunoSEQ multiplex PCR, yet TCRdb's version contains in-frame clones alone and is incomplete. The table includes fewer than 250,000 clones, about 85% detected once. Sequenced input: PBMCs. The receptors were sampled from a boy aged 2 to 10 in good health and CMV-seronegative.

This sequence joins TRBV27 and TRBJ1-5; TRBD1 matches at 7 bases. V trimming: 7 bases; J trimming: 0 bases; junction bases outside the gene matches: 12. This CDR3 comprises 17 residues. The germline gives CDR1 MNHEY, CDR2 SMNVEV (reference sequence). The CDR3 loop is CASMYRGASDSNQPQHF. In nucleotides, the CDR3 is TGTGCCAGCATGTACAGGGGAGCTTCTGATAGCAATCAGCCCCAGCATTTT.

The chain recombines TRBV10-2 with TRBJ1-1; D remains ambiguous. The length of the CDR3 is 14 residues. Germline V gives CDR1 WSHSY, CDR2 SAAADI. Trimming pared 6 bases from V and 3 bases from J, leaving 14 bases between. The CDR3 DNA reads TGCGCCAGCAGAGTTTTCGCACCGGACACTGAAGCTTTCTTT. Its protein product is CASRVFAPDTEAFF.

The CDR3 DNA follows: TGTGCCAGCTCACCACCGGTGAGAGGAGGAGTCTACGAGCAGTACTTC. Amino acid sequence: CASSPPVRGGVYEQYF. The chain joins TRBV18 to TRBJ2-7; TRBD2 might be the D (5 bases). The CDR3 totals 16 residues. The V gene lost 0 bases and the J gene lost 3 bases, with 15 bases spanning the gap. The germline gives CDR1 KGHSH, CDR2 LQKENI. Full variable domain (missing parts from reference TRBV18 and TRBJ2-7): NAGVMQNPRHLVRRRGQEARLRCSPMKGHSHVYWYRQLPEEGLKFMVYLQKENIIDESGMPKERFSAEFPKEGPSILRIQQVVRGDSAAYFCASSPPVRGGVYEQYFGPGTRLTVT.

This chain connects TRBV7-9 to TRBJ1-1; D ambiguous. CDR1 is SEHNR, CDR2 FQNEAQ, per germline (reference sequence). The CDR3 runs to 13 residues. Trimming cost V 5 bases and J 1 base, with 8 bases left between them. The CDR3 coding sequence is TGTGCCAGCAGCCGTTCAGAGAACACTGAAGCTTTCTTT. Translating it yields CASSRSENTEAFF.

This chain connects TRBV19 to TRBJ1-3; no firm D call. The CDR3 runs to 13 residues. Germline CDR1 and CDR2: LNHDA and SQIVND (reference sequence). Trimming stripped 2 bases from V and 4 bases from J, with 6 bases between. CDR3 loop: CASSILSGNTIYF. In DNA form, the CDR3 reads TGTGCCAGTAGTATACTCTCGGGAAACACCATATATTTT.

The chain recombines TRBV6-5 with TRBJ2-1; D unresolved. Germline V lookup: CDR1 MNHEY, CDR2 SVGAGI. The CDR3 runs 15 residues. V was cut by 2 bases and J by 2 bases, with 10 bases left in between. The CDR3 coding sequence is TGTGCCAGCAGTTACCCGGAGAGGACCTACAATGAGCAGTTCTTC. Translated: CASSYPERTYNEQFF.

The chain combines TRBV4-1 with TRBJ1-2; D remains unclear. The CDR3 is made up of 13 amino acids. Looked up from germline, CDR1 is MGHRA and CDR2 is YSYEKL. The V end lost 4 bases, the J end lost 6 bases, and 12 bases lay between the germline ends. The CDR3 DNA reads as TGCGCCAGCAGCCGGCGAAGGCAGGATGGCTACACCTTC. As protein: CASSRRRQDGYTF.

This sequence joins TRBV7-2 and TRBJ1-4; TRBD1 matches 8 bases. The CDR3 covers 13 residues. V lost 6 bases, J lost 10 bases, and 7 bases stayed unmatched. CDR1 is SGHTA and CDR2 is FQGNSA in the germline V gene. The CDR3 here is CASRFDRGGKLFF. The CDR3 region has the DNA TGTGCCAGCAGATTTGACAGGGGTGGAAAACTGTTTTTT.

The sample holds one count of this clone. The V call is TRBV19, the J call TRBJ1-4, with D uncertain. Germline CDR1 reads LNHDA; CDR2 reads SQIVND (reference sequence). Trimming took off 1 base at V and 0 bases at J, with 12 bases between the two ends. CDR3 length: 17 amino acids. The CDR3 sequence is CASSIGGLIATNEKLFF. The CDR3 DNA reads as TGTGCCAGTAGTATAGGAGGGCTTATAGCAACTAATGAAAAACTGTTTTTT.